This T cell receptor beta chain was observed in a study of cytomegalovirus exposure and HLA in healthy donors. Researchers ran the PCR with 60 Vbeta and 13 Jbeta primers. Profiled with immunoSEQ multiplex PCR; TCRdb holds only in-frame clones, not every one. The table lists around 300,000 clones, around 66% of them singletons, with under 2.5% in the top ten. CDR1 and CDR2 from the germline V gene are KGHSH and LQKENI. This CDR3 has 18 residues. The V and J ends lost 0 bases and 3 bases respectively, with 19 bases between them. V and J are TRBV18 and TRBJ2-3; D not certain. Material: PBMCs. The sequence derives from a female donor in good health and CMV-seronegative. DNA for the CDR3: TGTGCCAGCTCACCACCGCGAGAGGTACTTCTCGTAACAGATACGCAGTATTTT. It yields the protein CASSPPREVLLVTDTQYF.